The clone carrying this T cell receptor (beta chain) was counted only a few times. V dropped 3 bases and J dropped 3 bases, with 6 bases sitting between them. The CDR3 is 13 amino acids. Germline CDR1 and CDR2: SQVTM and ANQGSEA. After isolation, RNA underwent reverse transcription to generate cDNA as the sequencing template. Here immunoSEQ multiplex PCR was the method, and the copy in TCRdb shows in-frame clones only, minus some. The sample has 150,000 to 200,000 clones, around 60% seen once; the top ten hold around 15%. The source of the sample is a study of CD8+ T cells in alopecia areata. This sample comprised CD4+ T cells sorted from blood, obtained at week 0. The chain has TRBV29-1 and TRBJ2-6; D unresolved. The TCR sequence derives from a human donor with alopecia areata. The CDR3 DNA reads TGCAGCGTTGACGCGGATGGGGCCAACGTCCTGACTTTC. Its protein is CSVDADGANVLTF. Variable domain in full (rest from reference TRBV29-1 and TRBJ2-6): SAVISQKPSRDICQRGTSLTIQCQVDSQVTMMFWYRQQPGQSLTLIATANQGSEATYESGFVIDKFPISRPNLTFSTLTVSNMSPEDSSIYLCSVDADGANVLTFGAGSRLTVL.